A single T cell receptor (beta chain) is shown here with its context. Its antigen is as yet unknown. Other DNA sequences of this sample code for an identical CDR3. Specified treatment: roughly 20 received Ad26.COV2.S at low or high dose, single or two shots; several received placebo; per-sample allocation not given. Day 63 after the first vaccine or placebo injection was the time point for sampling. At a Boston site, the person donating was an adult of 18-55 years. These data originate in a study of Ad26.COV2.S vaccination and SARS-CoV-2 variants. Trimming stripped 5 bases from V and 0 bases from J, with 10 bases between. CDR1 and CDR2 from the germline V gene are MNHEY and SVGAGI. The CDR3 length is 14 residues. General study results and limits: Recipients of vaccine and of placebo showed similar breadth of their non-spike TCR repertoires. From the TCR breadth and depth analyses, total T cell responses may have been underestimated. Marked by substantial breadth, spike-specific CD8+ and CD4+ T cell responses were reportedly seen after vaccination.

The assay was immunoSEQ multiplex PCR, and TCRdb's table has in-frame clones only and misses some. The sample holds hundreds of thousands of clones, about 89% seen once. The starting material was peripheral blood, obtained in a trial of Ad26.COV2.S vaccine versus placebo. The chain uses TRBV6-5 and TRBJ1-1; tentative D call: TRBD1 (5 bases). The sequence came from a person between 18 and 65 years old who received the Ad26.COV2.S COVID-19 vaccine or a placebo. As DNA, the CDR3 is TGTGCCAGCAGTCGGGGACGGATGAACACTGAAGCTTTCTTT. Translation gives CASSRGRMNTEAFF.